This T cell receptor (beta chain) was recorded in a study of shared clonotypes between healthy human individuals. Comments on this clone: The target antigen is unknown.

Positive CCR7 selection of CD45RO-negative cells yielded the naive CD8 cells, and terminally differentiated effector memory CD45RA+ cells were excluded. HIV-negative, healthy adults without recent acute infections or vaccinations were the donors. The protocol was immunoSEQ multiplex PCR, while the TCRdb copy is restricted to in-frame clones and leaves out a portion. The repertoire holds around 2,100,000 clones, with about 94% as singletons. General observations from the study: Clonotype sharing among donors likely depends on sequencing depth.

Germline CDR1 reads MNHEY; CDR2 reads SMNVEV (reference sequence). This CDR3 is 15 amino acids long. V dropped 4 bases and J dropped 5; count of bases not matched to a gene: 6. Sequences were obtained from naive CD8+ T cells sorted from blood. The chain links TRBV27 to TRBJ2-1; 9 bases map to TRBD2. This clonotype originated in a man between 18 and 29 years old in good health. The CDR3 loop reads CASSSRLAVNNEQFF. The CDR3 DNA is TGTGCCAGCAGTTCCCGACTAGCGGTAAACAATGAGCAGTTCTTC.